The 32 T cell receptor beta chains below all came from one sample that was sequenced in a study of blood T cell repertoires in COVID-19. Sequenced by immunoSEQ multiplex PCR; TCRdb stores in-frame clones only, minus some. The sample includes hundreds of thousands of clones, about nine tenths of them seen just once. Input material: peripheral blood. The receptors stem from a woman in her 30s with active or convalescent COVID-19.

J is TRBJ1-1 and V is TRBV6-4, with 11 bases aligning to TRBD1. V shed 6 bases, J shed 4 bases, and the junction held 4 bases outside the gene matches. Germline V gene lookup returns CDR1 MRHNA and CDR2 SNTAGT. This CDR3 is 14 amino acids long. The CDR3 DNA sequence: TGTGCCAGCAGGGACAGGGGGCGCAGCACTGAAGCTTTCTTT. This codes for CASRDRGRSTEAFF.

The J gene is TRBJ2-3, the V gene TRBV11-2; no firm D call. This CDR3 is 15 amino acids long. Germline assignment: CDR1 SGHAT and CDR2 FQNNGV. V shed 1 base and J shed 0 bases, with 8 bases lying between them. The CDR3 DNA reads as TGTGCCAGCAGCTTAGCGTTCTTCAGCACAGATACGCAGTATTTT. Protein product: CASSLAFFSTDTQYF.

CDR3 in DNA: TGCGCCAGCAGTGAATATGACTGGACAGAATACTACGAGCAGTACTTC. It yields the protein CASSEYDWTEYYEQYF. The V gene is TRBV10-1, the J gene TRBJ2-7, with D perhaps matching TRBD1 (6 bases). V dropped 3 bases and J dropped 3 bases, with 18 bases sitting between them. This CDR3 comprises 16 residues. Germline CDR1 and CDR2: WNHNN and SYGVQD (reference sequence).

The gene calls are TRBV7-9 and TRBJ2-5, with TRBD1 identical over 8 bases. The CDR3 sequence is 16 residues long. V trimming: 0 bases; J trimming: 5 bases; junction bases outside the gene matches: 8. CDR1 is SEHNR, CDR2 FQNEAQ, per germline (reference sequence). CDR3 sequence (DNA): TGTGCCAGCAGCTTAGCTAAGGCAGGGGGCGCCGAGACCCAGTACTTC. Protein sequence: CASSLAKAGGAETQYF. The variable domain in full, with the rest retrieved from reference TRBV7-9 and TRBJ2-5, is DTGVSQNPRHKITKRGQNVTFRCDPISEHNRLYWYRQTLGQGPEFLTYFQNEAQLEKSRLLSDRFSAERPKGSFSTLEIQRTEQGDSAMYLCASSLAKAGGAETQYFGPGTRLLVL.

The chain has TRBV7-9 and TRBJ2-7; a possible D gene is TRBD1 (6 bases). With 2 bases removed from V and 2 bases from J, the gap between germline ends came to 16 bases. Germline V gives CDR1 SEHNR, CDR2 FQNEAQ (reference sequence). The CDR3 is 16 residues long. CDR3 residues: CASSLTTGTRAYEQYF. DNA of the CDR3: TGTGCCAGCAGCTTAACTACCGGGACACGCGCCTACGAGCAGTACTTC.

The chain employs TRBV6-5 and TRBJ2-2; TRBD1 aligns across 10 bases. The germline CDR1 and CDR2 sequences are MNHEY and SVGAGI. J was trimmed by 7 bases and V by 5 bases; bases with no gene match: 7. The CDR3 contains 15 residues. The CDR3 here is CASSPGTGVGGELFF. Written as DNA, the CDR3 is TGTGCCAGCAGTCCCGGGACAGGGGTTGGCGGGGAGCTGTTTTTT.

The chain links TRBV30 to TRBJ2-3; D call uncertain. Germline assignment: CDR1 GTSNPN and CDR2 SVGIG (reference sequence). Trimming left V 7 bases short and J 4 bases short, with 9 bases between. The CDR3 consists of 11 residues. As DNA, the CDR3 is TGTGCCTTACAGCCCGCAGATACGCAGTATTTT. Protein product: CALQPADTQYF. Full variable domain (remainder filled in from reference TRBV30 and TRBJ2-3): SQTIHQWPATLVQPVGSPLSLECTVEGTSNPNLYWYRQAAGRGLQLLFYSVGIGQISSEVPQNLSASRPQDRQFILSSKKLLLSDSGFYLCALQPADTQYFGPGTRLTVL.

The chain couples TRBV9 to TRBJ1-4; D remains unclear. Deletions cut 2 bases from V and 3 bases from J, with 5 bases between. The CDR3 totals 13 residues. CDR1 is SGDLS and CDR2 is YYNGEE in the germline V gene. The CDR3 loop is CASSVGPNEKLFF. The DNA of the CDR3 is TGTGCCAGCAGCGTGGGCCCTAATGAAAAACTGTTTTTT.

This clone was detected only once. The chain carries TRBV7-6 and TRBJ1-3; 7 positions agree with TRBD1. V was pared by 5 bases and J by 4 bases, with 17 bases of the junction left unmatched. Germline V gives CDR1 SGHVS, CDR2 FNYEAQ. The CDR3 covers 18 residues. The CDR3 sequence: CASSDPVHRGKRGNTIYF. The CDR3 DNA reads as TGTGCCAGCAGCGATCCCGTCCACAGGGGAAAAAGAGGAAACACCATATATTTT.

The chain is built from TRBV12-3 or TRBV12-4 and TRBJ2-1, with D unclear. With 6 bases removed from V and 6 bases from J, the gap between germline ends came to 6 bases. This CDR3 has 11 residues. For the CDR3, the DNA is TGTGCCAGCAGCCCGAGCAATGAGCAGTTCTTC. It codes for CASSPSNEQFF.

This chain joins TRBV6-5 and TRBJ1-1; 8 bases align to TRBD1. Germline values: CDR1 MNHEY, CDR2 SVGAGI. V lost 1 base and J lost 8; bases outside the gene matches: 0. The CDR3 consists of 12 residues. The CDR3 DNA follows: TGTGCCAGCAGTTACTGGACAGGGGAAGCTTTCTTT. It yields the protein CASSYWTGEAFF.

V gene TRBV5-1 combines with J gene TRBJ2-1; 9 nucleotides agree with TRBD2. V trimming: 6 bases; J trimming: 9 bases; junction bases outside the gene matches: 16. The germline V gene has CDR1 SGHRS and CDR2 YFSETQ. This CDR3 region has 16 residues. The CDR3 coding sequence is TGCGCCAGCAACCCACCCGGGGGTAGCGGGAGAGGTGAGCAGTTCTTC. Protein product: CASNPPGGSGRGEQFF.

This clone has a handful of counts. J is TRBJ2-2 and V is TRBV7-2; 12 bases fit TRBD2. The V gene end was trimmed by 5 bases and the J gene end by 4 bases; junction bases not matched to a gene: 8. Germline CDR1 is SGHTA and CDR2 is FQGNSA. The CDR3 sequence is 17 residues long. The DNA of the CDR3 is TGTGCCAGCAGCCCAAGCCCGACTAGCGGGGGCACCGGGGAGCTGTTTTTT. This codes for CASSPSPTSGGTGELFF.

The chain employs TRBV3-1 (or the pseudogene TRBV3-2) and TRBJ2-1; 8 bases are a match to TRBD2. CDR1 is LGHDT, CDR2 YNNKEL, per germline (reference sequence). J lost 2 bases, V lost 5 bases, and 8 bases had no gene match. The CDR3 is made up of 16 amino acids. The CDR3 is CASSLRTSNPYNEQFF. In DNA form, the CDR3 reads TGTGCCAGCAGCTTACGGACTAGCAATCCCTACAATGAGCAGTTCTTC.

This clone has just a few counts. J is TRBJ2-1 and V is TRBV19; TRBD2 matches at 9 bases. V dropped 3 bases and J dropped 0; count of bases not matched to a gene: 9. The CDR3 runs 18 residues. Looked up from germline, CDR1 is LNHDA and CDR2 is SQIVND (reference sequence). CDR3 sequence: CASSIEASGAFSYNEQFF. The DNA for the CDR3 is TGTGCCAGTAGTATTGAGGCTAGCGGGGCGTTCTCCTACAATGAGCAGTTCTTC.

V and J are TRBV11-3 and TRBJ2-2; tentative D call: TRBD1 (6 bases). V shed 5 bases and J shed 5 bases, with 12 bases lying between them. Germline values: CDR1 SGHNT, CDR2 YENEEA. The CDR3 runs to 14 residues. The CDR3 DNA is TGTGCCAGCAGCCACAGGGAAGGGACCGGGGAGCTGTTTTTT. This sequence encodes CASSHREGTGELFF.

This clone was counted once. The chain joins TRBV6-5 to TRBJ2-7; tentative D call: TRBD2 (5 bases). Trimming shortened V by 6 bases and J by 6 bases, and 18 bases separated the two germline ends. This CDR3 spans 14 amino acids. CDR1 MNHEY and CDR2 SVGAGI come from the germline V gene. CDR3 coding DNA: TGTGCCAGCAGCCTATCCCCGCTCGCGGGCGAGCAGTACTTC. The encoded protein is CASSLSPLAGEQYF.

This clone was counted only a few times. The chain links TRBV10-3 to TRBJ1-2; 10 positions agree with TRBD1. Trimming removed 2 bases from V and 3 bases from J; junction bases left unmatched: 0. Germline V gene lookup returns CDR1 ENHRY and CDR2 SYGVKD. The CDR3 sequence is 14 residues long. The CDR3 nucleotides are TGTGCCATCAGTGAGGGGACAGGGGACTATGGCTACACCTTC. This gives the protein CAISEGTGDYGYTF.

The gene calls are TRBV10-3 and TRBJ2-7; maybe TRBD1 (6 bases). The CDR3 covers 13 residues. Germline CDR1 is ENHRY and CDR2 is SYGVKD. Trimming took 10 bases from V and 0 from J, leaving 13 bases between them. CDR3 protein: CATGTYSSYEQYF. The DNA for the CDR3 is TGTGCCACCGGGACATACAGCTCCTACGAGCAGTACTTC.

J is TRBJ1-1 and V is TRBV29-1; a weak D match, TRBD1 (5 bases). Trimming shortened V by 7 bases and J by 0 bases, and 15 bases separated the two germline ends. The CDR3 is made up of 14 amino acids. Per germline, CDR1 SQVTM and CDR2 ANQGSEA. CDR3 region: CSATRGLLNTEAFF. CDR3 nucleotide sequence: TGCAGCGCGACAAGGGGTCTCCTGAACACTGAAGCTTTCTTT. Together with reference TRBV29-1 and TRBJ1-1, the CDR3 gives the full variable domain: SAVISQKPSRDICQRGTSLTIQCQVDSQVTMMFWYRQQPGQSLTLIATANQGSEATYESGFVIDKFPISRPNLTFSTLTVSNMSPEDSSIYLCSATRGLLNTEAFFGQGTRLTVV.

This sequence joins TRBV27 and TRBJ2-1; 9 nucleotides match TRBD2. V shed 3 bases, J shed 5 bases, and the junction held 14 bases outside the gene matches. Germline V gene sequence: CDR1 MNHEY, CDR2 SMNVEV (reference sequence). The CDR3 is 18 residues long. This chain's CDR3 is CASSLLPGTSLEDNEQFF. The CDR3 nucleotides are TGTGCCAGCAGTTTGCTACCCGGGACTAGCTTAGAAGACAATGAGCAGTTCTTC.

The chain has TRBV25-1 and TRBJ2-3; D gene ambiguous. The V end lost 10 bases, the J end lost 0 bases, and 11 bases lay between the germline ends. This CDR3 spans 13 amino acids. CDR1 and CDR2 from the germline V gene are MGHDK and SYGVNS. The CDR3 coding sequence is TGTGCCACGAGTGAAACTAGCACAGATACGCAGTATTTT. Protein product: CATSETSTDTQYF.

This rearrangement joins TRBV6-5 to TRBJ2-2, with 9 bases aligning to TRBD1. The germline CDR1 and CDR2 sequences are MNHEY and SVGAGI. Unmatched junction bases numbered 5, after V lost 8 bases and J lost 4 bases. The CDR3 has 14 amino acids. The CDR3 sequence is CASEPGQGTGELFF. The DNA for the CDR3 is TGTGCCAGCGAACCGGGACAGGGCACCGGGGAGCTGTTTTTT.

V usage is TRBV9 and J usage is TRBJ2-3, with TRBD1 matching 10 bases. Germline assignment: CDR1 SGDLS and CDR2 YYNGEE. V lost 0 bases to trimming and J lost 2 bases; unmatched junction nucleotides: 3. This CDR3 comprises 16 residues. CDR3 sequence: CASSVGQGAFTDTQYF. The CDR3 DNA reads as TGTGCCAGCAGCGTAGGACAGGGGGCTTTCACAGATACGCAGTATTTT.

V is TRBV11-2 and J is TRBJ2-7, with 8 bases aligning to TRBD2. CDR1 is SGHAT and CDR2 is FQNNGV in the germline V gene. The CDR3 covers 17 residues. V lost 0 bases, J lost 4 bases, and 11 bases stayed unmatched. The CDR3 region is CASSLDPAGLAAYEQYF. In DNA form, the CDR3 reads TGTGCCAGCAGCTTAGATCCCGCCGGACTAGCTGCGTACGAGCAGTACTTC.

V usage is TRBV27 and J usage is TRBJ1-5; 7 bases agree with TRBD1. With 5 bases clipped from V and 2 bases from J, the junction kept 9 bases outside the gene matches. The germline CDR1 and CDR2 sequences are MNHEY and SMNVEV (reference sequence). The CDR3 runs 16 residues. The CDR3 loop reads CASSLTGEVGNQPQHF. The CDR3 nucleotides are TGTGCCAGCAGTCTAACAGGGGAGGTTGGCAATCAGCCCCAGCATTTT.

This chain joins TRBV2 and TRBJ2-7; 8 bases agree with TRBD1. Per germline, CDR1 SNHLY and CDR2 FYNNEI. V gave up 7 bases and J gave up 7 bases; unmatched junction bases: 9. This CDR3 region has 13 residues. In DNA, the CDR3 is TGTGCCAGCACCCGGGACAGGTCGAGTGAGCAGTACTTC. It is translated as CASTRDRSSEQYF.

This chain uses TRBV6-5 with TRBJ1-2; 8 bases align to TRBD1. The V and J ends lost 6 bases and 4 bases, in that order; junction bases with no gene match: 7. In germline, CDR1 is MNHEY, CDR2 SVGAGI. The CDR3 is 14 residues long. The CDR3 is CASRPGQGVYGYTF. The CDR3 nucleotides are TGTGCCAGCAGACCTGGACAGGGCGTCTATGGCTACACCTTC.

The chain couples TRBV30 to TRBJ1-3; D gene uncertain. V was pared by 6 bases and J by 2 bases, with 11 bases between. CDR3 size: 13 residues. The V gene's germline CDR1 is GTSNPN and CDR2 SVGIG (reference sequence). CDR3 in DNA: TGTGCCTGTGCCGCAGGTCCTGGAAACACCATATATTTT. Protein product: CACAAGPGNTIYF.

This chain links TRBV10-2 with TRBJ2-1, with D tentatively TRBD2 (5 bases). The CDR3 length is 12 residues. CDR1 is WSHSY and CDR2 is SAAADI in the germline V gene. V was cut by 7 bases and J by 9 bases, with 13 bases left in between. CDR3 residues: CASTGSAAEQFF. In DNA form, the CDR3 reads TGCGCCAGCACGGGGTCCGCGGCTGAGCAGTTCTTC.

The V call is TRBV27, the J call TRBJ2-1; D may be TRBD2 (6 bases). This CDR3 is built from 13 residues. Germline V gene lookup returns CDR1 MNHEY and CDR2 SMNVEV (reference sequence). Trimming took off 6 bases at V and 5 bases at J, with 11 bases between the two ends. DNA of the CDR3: TGTGCCAGCAGGGGACTGTTAGACAATGAGCAGTTCTTC. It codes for CASRGLLDNEQFF.

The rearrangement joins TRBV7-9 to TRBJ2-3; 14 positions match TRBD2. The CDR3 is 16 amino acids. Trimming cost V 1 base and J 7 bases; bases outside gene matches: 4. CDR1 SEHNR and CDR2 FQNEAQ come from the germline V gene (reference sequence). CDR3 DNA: TGTGCCAGCAGCTTAGGACTAGCGGGGGGGCCCCATACGCAGTATTTT. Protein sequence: CASSLGLAGGPHTQYF.